This T cell receptor (beta chain) was sequenced during a study of tumor and adjacent non-tumor tissue in lung cancer (dated by TCRdb to 2016 to 2018). General notes on the study: Of the cohort, 12 patients had adenocarcinoma, 2 had squamous cell carcinoma and 1 had small cell lung cancer. Among the approximately 15 patients, ages ranged from roughly 31 to 85 years, some ten were men and 5 were women, and disease was TNM stage I to III. In total, sequencing yielded 125,075,908 productive TCRbeta reads, which works out to an average of around 4.2 million reads per sample. The study compared bulk TCRbeta repertoires from lung tumor tissue and matched distant non-tumor lung tissue of some 16 lung cancer patients. TCRbeta CDR3 sequencing was performed on a few dozen paired specimens, with one tumor sample and one normal lung sample collected per patient. The paper's findings and limits, for the study overall: Significantly higher TCR diversity was found in younger patients, and higher tumor TCR diversity was associated with shorter overall and disease-free survival. Tumor tissue showed significantly higher TCR diversity (inverse Simpson) than normal lung tissue, at roughly 390 vs 170 (P = 0.0075, Mann-Whitney U test). Because peripheral blood was not sequenced, the blood TCRbeta repertoires of the lung cancer patients in the study went unexamined. Neither the sequencing platform nor unique molecular identifiers are mentioned in the methods. Only approximately 16 patients were included in the cohort, and the need for larger samples and more detailed clinical data was noted by the authors. A significantly larger cumulative share of the repertoire was made up by the top 100 clones in normal lung than in tumor tissue.

RNA was isolated from bulk unsorted tissue, and RNA quality was assessed with a NanoDrop ND-1000 and an Agilent 2100. Donors were newly diagnosed lung cancer patients admitted for thoracic surgery in China between August and November 2014, without prior chemotherapy. Patients who had received previous radiotherapy or chemotherapy, or who had another concurrent cancer, were excluded from the study. Pieces of surgical tissue measuring about 1-2 cm3 were kept in RNAlater solution and stored at -80 degrees C until use. Receptors were amplified or captured by multiplex PCR. The instrument was an Illumina HiSeq 2500. Following protocols modified from ARM-PCR, the researchers constructed TCRbeta libraries through three rounds of nested PCR with primers (Table S4). Before sequencing, PCR products of 200-500 bp were cut from the gel and purified using the QIAquick gel extraction kit. Processing in the source paper ran as follows. Reads were cleaned with Trimmomatic, merged with FLASH into complete CDR3 sequences, and assigned to V(D)J germline segments with MiTCR. Clonal diversity was calculated as the inverse Simpson's index using VDJtools. A read counted as productive if the sequence was in-frame and lacked a premature stop codon. TCRdb reworked the public reads: Q25 trimming with fastp, MiXCR clone assembly, productive beta chains retained. Under each unique CDR3 protein, matching rows form one entry showing the most common genes and DNA. The V and J calls, along with clone size, are taken from TCRdb and not from the paper's own processing. This sample is represented by 60,000 to 85,000 distinct CDR3 sequences; approximately 73% of them were singletons. The ten top clones hold 28% of the sample.

This clonotype has just one count. Its target antigen remains unknown. At one end, the junction sequence differs from germline, possibly due to a read error. CDR1 and CDR2 are drawn from the germline V gene (reference sequence): SGHAT, FQDESV. From the cysteine through the phenylalanine, the CDR3 covers 16 amino acids. The entry retains the CDR3 DNA only, 48 bases that are in frame from base 1. The V and J genes are TRBV11-1 and TRBJ1-5; the D gene lacks a confident call. Sequenced input: lung tumor tissue. The sequence came from a man aged 55 to 70 with non-small cell lung cancer. CDR3 loop: CASSLDEVGSNQPKHF. The sequenced DNA: TGTGCCAGCAGCTTAGACGAGGTGGGAAGCAATCAGCCCAAGCATTTT.